These 10 T cell receptor beta chains originate from one sample sequenced in a study of cytomegalovirus exposure and HLA in healthy donors. Repertoires were generated with immunoSEQ multiplex PCR, while TCRdb's copy carries only in-frame clones and drops some. The table records roughly 120,000 clones, around 88% of them present only once. Sequenced input: PBMCs. These receptors were collected from a man younger than 30 in good health and CMV-seronegative.

V is TRBV4-3 and J is TRBJ1-6; TRBD1 matches 7 bases. Trimming took 0 bases from V and 4 from J; bases not matched to a gene: 3. This CDR3 contains 16 residues. Germline V gene lookup returns CDR1 LGHNA and CDR2 YSLEER. CDR3 amino acids: CASSQEPGQYNSPLHF. As DNA, the CDR3 is TGCGCCAGCAGCCAAGAGCCGGGACAGTATAATTCACCCCTCCACTTT.

The chain has TRBV9 and TRBJ2-1, with TRBD2 identical over 7 bases. CDR1 and CDR2 from the germline V gene are SGDLS and YYNGEE. With 3 bases clipped from V and 4 bases from J, the junction kept 1 base outside the gene matches. The CDR3 loop spans 13 amino acids. The CDR3 DNA reads TGTGCCAGCAGCGGACTAGCTTACAATGAGCAGTTCTTC. Residues: CASSGLAYNEQFF.

CDR3 residues: CASSPSGRAYEQYF. For the CDR3, the DNA is TGTGCCAGCAGCCCTAGCGGGAGGGCCTACGAGCAGTACTTC. This sequence joins TRBV11-3 and TRBJ2-7; 12 bases match TRBD2. Germline V gene data show CDR1 as SGHNT and CDR2 as YENEEA. V lost 5 bases, J lost 2 bases, and 1 base stayed unmatched. The CDR3 consists of 14 residues.

The J gene is TRBJ2-1, the V gene TRBV4-2; maybe TRBD2 (5 bases). The CDR3 runs 15 residues. The V end lost 0 bases, the J end lost 6 bases, and 12 bases lay between the germline ends. The germline CDR1 and CDR2 sequences are LGHNA and YNFKEQ. The CDR3 nucleotides are TGTGCCAGCAGCCAAGAGAGCCTAGCTGGCAATGAGCAGTTCTTC. Protein: CASSQESLAGNEQFF.

The chain combines TRBV6-5 with TRBJ1-5; TRBD1 is a possible D gene (5 bases). Between the trimmed V and J ends, which lost 5 bases and 4 bases, there was a span of 15 bases. There are 15 residues in the CDR3. Germline V lookup: CDR1 MNHEY, CDR2 SVGAGI. CDR3 protein: CASSLNGGENQPQHF. CDR3 DNA sequence: TGTGCCAGCAGTCTAAATGGGGGGGAAAATCAGCCCCAGCATTTT.

J is TRBJ2-1 and V is TRBV11-3, with a weak D call TRBD2 (5 bases). V was cut by 4 bases and J by 4 bases, with 8 bases left in between. Germline lookup yields CDR1 SGHNT and CDR2 YENEEA. This CDR3 spans 13 amino acids. The CDR3 coding sequence is TGTGCCAGCAGCTCAGCGGTTTACAATGAGCAGTTCTTC. Its protein is CASSSAVYNEQFF.

The chain joins TRBV5-6 to TRBJ1-1; D is possibly TRBD1 (5 bases). The CDR3 covers 14 residues. V was trimmed by 4 bases and J by 1 base, leaving 11 bases between them. CDR1 and CDR2 from the germline V gene are SGHDT and YYEEEE. The CDR3 region is CASSRPGGNTEAFF. Here the CDR3 DNA reads TGTGCCAGCAGCCGTCCCGGGGGGAACACTGAAGCTTTCTTT. Combining the CDR3 with reference TRBV5-6 and TRBJ1-1 gives the whole variable domain DAGVTQSPTHLIKTRGQQVTLRCSPKSGHDTVSWYQQALGQGPQFIFQYYEEEERQRGNFPDRFSGHQFPNYSSELNVNALLLGDSALYLCASSRPGGNTEAFFGQGTRLTVV.

The chain couples TRBV11-2 to TRBJ2-2, with D tentatively TRBD2 (5 bases). The V gene's germline CDR1 is SGHAT and CDR2 FQNNGV. The CDR3 length is 16 residues. V lost 5 bases and J 3 bases, leaving 16 bases between the germline ends. The CDR3 DNA is TGTGCCAGCAGCGACCTAAGAGGGAGAGACACCGGGGAGCTGTTTTTT. This encodes CASSDLRGRDTGELFF.

The V and J genes are TRBV28 and TRBJ2-7; possible D gene TRBD1, 6 bases. The CDR3 runs to 14 residues. V lost 3 bases, J lost 4 bases, and 13 bases lay in between. Germline CDR1 is MDHEN and CDR2 is SYDVKM. The chain's CDR3 is CASSFPGQIYEQYF. The CDR3 coding sequence is TGTGCCAGCAGTTTTCCCGGACAGATTTACGAGCAGTACTTC. The complete variable domain, with remaining parts taken from reference TRBV28 and TRBJ2-7, reads DVKVTQSSRYLVKRTGEKVFLECVQDMDHENMFWYRQDPGLGLRLIYFSYDVKMKEKGDIPEGYSVSREKKERFSLILESASTNQTSMYLCASSFPGQIYEQYFGPGTRLTVT.

This rearrangement joins TRBV27 to TRBJ1-1, with a weak D call TRBD1 (6 bases). CDR1 is MNHEY, CDR2 SMNVEV, per germline (reference sequence). CDR3 size: 14 residues. Deletions cut 3 bases from V and 5 bases from J, with 13 bases between. The CDR3 bases are TGTGCCAGCAGTTTTAATTGGGGGCTTACTGAAGCTTTCTTT. Translated, it gives CASSFNWGLTEAFF.